Listed here is a single TCR beta chain. No antigen is known for it. Germline V gene sequence: CDR1 MNHNS, CDR2 SASEGT. The CDR3 is 13 amino acids. This specimen belongs to a study of T cells expressing NK-cell markers. As for the study in general: According to the study, TCR beta repertoires originated from sorted CD3+CD56+NKG2C+, CD3+CD56+NKG2C- and CD3+CD56-NKG2C+ T cells.

TCRdb re-called the 5' RACE reads and catalogs CDR3 proteins one per entry, DNA excluded. The sample spans tens of thousands of distinct CDR3 sequences; the ten largest clones claim roughly three fifths. Study-wide points: Also leading the CD3+CD56-NKG2C+ fraction in several donors were these clonotypes.

Input material: blood T cells: a sorted CD56 or NKG2C T cell subset, CD4+ or CD8+ T cells, or bulk PBMC T cells (not recorded which). The chain couples TRBV6-1 to TRBJ1-2; no DNA is available, so the TRBD1 call from TCRdb remains unchecked. The receptor was derived from a woman between 18 and 69 years old in good health. The CDR3 reads CASSPGQNYGYTF.